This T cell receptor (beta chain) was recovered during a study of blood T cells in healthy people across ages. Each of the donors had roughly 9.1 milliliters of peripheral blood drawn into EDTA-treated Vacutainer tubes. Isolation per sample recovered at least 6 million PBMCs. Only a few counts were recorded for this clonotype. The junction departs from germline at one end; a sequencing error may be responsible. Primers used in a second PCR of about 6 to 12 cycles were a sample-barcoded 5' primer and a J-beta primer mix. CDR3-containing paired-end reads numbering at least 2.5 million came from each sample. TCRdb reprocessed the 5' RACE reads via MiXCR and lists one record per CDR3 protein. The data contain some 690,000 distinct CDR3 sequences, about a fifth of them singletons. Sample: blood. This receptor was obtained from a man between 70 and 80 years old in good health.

The CDR3: CAISERSATSYVYTF. DNA for the CDR3: TGTGCCATCAGTGAAAGGTCAGCCACTTCCTATGTCTACACCTTC. This chain joins TRBV10-3 and TRBJ1-2; D gene uncertain. CDR1 is ENHRY and CDR2 is SYGVKD in the germline V gene. The length of the CDR3 is 15 residues.